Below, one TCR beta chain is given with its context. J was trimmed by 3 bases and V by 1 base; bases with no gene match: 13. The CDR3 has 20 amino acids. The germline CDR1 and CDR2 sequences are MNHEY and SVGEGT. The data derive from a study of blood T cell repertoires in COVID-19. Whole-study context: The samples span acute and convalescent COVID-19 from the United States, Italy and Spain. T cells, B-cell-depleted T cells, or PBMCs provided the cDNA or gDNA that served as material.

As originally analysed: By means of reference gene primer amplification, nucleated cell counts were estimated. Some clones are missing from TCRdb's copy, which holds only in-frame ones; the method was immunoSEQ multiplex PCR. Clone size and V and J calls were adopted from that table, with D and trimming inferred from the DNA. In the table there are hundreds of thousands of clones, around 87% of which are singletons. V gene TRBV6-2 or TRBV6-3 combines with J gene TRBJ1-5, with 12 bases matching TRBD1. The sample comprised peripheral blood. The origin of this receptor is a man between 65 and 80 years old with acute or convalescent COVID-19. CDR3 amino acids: CASSYYHPRGQGAFNQPQHF. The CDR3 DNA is TGTGCCAGCAGTTACTACCACCCGAGGGGACAGGGGGCCTTCAATCAGCCCCAGCATTTT.